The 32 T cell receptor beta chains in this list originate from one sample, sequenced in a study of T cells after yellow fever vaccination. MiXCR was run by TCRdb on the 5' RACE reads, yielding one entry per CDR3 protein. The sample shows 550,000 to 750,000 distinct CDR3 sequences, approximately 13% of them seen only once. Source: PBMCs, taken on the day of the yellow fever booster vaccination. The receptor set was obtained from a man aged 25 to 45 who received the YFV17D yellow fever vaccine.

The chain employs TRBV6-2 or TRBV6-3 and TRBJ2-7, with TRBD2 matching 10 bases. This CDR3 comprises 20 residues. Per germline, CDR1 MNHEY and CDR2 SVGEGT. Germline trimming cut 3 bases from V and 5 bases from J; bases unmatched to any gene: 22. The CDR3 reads CASSYHRRGSASGSRHEQYF. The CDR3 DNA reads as TGTGCCAGCAGTTATCATCGGCGGGGTAGTGCTAGCGGGAGTCGGCACGAGCAGTACTTC.

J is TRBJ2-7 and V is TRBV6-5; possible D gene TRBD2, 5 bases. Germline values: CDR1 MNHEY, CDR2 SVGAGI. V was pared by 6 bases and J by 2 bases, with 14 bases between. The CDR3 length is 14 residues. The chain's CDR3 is CASRPLEAAYEQYF. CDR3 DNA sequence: TGTGCCAGCAGGCCGTTGGAGGCAGCCTACGAGCAGTACTTC.

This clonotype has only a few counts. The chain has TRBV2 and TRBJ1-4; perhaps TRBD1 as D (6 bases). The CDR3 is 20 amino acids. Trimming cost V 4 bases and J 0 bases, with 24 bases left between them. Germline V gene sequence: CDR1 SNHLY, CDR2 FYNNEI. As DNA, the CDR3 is TGTGCCAGCAGTGGATTTACGGGACAAGTTCCTTTTGCAACTAATGAAAAACTGTTTTTT. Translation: CASSGFTGQVPFATNEKLFF.

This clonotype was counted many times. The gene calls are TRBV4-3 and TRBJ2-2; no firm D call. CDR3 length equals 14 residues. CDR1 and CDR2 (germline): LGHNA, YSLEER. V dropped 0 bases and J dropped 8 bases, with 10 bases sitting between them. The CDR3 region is CASSQEFTRGELFF. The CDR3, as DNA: TGCGCCAGCAGCCAAGAATTCACGAGGGGGGAGCTGTTTTTT.

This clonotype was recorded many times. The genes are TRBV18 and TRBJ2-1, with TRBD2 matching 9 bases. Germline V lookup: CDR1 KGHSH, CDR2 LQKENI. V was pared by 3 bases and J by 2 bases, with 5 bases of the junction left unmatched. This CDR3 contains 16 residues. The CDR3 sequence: CASSPVASGTYNEQFF. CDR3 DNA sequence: TGTGCCAGCTCACCTGTGGCTAGCGGGACCTACAATGAGCAGTTCTTC.

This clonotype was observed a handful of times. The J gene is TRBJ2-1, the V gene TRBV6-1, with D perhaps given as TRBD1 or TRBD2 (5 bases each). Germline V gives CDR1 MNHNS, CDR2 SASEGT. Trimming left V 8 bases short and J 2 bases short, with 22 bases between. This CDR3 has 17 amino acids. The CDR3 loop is CASGLGGTVPPYNEQFF. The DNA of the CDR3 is TGTGCCAGCGGACTTGGGGGAACGGTGCCCCCCTACAATGAGCAGTTCTTC.

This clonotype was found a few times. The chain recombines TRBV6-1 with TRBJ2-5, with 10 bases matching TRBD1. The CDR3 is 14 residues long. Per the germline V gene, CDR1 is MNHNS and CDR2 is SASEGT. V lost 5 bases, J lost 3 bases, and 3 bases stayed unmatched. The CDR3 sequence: CASSTGTGEETQYF. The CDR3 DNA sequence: TGTGCCAGCAGTACAGGGACAGGGGAAGAGACCCAGTACTTC.

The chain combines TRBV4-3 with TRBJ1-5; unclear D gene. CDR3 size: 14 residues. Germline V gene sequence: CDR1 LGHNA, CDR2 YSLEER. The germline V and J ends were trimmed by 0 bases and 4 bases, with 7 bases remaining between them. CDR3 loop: CASSQDRWNQPQHF. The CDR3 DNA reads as TGCGCCAGCAGCCAAGATCGGTGGAATCAGCCCCAGCATTTT.

The CDR3 bases are TGTGCCAGCAGCCGCCTAAGCGGGAGATCGGATGAGCAGTTCTTC. This gives the protein CASSRLSGRSDEQFF. The J gene is TRBJ2-1, the V gene TRBV7-2, with 8 bases lining up with TRBD2. This CDR3 is built from 15 residues. V lost 5 bases and J lost 8; bases outside the gene matches: 11. The germline V gene has CDR1 SGHTA and CDR2 FQGNSA.

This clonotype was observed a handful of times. For the CDR3, the DNA is TGTGCCAGCAGCTTAAGACAAACCTACAATGAGCAGTTCTTC. This codes for CASSLRQTYNEQFF. The rearrangement uses TRBV7-2 and TRBJ2-1, with D unresolved. The ends were cut back, 2 bases at V and 2 bases at J, with 7 bases in the middle. Germline CDR1 and CDR2: SGHTA and FQGNSA. CDR3 size: 14 residues.

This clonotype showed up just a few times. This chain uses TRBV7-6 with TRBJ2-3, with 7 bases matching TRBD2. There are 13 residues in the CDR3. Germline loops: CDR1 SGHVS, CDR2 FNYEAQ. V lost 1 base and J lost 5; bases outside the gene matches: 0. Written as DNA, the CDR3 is TGTGCCAGCAGCTTAGGGACTAGAGATACGCAGTATTTT. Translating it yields CASSLGTRDTQYF.

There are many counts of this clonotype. CDR3 in DNA: TGTGCCAGCAGCCGGTCAGTGGGGGGGAGCACAGATACGCAGTATTTT. Residues: CASSRSVGGSTDTQYF. The chain joins TRBV5-6 to TRBJ2-3, with 7 nucleotides matching TRBD2. The CDR3 spans 16 residues. The germline gives CDR1 SGHDT, CDR2 YYEEEE. After removal of 4 bases from V and 0 bases from J, the junction contained 8 bases not matched to a gene.

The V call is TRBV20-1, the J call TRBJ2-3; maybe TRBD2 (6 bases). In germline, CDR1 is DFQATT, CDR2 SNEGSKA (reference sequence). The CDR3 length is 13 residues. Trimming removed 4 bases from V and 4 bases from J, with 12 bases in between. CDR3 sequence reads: CSAMREVADTQYF. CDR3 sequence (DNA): TGCAGTGCTATGAGGGAGGTCGCAGATACGCAGTATTTT.

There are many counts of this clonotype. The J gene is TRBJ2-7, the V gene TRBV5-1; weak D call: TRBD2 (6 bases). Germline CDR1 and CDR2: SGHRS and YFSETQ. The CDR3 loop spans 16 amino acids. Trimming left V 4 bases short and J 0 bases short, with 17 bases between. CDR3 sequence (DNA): TGCGCCAGCAGCATGGAGGGGATTCGTGTCTCCTACGAGCAGTACTTC. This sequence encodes CASSMEGIRVSYEQYF.

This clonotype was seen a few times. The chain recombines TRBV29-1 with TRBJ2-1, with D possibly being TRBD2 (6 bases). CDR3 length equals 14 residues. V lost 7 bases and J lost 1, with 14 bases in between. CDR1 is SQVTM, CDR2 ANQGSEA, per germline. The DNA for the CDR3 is TGCAGCGCTGCGGCTAGCGTTTCCTACAATGAGCAGTTCTTC. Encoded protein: CSAAASVSYNEQFF.

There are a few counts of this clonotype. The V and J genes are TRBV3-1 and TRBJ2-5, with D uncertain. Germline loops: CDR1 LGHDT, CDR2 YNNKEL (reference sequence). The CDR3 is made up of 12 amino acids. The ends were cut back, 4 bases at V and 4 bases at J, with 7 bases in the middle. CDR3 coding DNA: TGTGCCAGCAGCCTCCACCTAGAGACCCAGTACTTC. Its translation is CASSLHLETQYF.

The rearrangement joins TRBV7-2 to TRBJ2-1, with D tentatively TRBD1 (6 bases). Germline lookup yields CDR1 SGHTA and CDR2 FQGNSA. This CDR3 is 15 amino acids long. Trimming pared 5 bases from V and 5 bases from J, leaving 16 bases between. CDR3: CASSKTGFFNNEQFF. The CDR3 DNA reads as TGTGCCAGCAGCAAGACAGGATTCTTTAACAATGAGCAGTTCTTC.

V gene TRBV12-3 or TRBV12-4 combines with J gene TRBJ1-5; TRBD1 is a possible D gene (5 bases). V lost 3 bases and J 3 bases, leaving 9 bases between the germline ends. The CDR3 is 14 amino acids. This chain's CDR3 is CASSFGGINQPQHF. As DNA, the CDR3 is TGTGCCAGCAGTTTTGGGGGTATCAATCAGCCCCAGCATTTT.

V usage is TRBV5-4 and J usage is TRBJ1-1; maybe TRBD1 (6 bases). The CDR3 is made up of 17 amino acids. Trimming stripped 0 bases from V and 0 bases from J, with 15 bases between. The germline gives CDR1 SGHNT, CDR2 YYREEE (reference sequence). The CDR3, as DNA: TGTGCCAGCAGCTTGGAGCAGGGTAGGGGGATGAACACTGAAGCTTTCTTT. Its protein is CASSLEQGRGMNTEAFF.

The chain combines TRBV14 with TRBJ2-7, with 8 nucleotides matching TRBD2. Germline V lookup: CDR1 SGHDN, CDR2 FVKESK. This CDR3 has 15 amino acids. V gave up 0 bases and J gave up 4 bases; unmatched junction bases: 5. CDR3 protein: CASSQDLAGEYEQYF. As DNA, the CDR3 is TGTGCCAGCAGCCAAGATCTAGCGGGTGAATACGAGCAGTACTTC.

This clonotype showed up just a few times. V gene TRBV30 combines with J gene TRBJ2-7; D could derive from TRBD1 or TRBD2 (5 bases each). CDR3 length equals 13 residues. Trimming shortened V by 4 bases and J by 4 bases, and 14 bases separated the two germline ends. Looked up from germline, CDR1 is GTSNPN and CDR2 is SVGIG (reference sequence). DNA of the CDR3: TGTGCCTGGACCCCCCGGGACCGGTACGAGCAGTACTTC. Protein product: CAWTPRDRYEQYF. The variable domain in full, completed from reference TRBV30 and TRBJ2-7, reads SQTIHQWPATLVQPVGSPLSLECTVEGTSNPNLYWYRQAAGRGLQLLFYSVGIGQISSEVPQNLSASRPQDRQFILSSKKLLLSDSGFYLCAWTPRDRYEQYFGPGTRLTVT.

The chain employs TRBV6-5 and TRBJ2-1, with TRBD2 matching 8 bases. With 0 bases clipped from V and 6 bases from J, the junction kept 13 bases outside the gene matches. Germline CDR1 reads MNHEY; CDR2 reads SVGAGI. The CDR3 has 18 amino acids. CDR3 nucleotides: TGTGCCAGCAGTTACTCCGTGCAAGAAGCGGGAGTAGGCAATGAGCAGTTCTTC. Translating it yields CASSYSVQEAGVGNEQFF.

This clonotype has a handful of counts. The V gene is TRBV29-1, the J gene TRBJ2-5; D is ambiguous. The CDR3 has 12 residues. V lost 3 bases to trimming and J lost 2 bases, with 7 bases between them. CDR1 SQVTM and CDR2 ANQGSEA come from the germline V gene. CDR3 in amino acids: CSVDLVQETQYF. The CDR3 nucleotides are TGCAGCGTTGACTTGGTACAAGAGACCCAGTACTTC. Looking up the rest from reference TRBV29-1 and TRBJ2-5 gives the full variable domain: SAVISQKPSRDICQRGTSLTIQCQVDSQVTMMFWYRQQPGQSLTLIATANQGSEATYESGFVIDKFPISRPNLTFSTLTVSNMSPEDSSIYLCSVDLVQETQYFGPGTRLLVL.

As DNA, the CDR3 is TGCAGTGCTAGAGATGCGACGGGAGCCCCCTACGAGCAGTACTTC. As protein: CSARDATGAPYEQYF. The V call is TRBV20-1, the J call TRBJ2-7; D possibly corresponds to TRBD2 (6 bases). Germline-derived CDR1 and CDR2 are DFQATT and SNEGSKA (reference sequence). V was cut by 0 bases and J by 2 bases, with 14 bases left in between. This CDR3 has 15 residues.

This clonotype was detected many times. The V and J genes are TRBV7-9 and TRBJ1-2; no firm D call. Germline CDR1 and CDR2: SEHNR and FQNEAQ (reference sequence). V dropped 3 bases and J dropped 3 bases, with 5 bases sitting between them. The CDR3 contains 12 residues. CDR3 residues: CASSFSYYGYTF. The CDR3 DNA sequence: TGTGCCAGCAGCTTCTCATACTATGGCTACACCTTC.

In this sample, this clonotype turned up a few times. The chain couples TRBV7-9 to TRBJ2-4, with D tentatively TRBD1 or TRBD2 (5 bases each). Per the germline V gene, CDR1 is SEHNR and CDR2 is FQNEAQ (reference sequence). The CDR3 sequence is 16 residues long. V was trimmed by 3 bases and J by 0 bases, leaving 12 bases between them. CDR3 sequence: CASSFYGTIAKNIQYF. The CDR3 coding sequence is TGTGCCAGCAGCTTTTACGGGACGATAGCCAAAAACATTCAGTACTTC.

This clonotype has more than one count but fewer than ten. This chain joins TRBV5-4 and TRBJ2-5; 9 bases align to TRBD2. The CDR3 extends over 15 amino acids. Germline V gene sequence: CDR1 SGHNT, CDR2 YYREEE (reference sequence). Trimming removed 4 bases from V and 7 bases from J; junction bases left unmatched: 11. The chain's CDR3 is CASSQTSGAGGTQYF. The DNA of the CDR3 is TGTGCCAGCAGCCAGACTAGCGGAGCTGGAGGGACCCAGTACTTC.

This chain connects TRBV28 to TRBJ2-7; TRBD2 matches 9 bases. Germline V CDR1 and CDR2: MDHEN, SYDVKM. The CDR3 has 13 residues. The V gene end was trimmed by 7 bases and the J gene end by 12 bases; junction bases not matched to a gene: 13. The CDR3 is CASTPAGGQSRYF. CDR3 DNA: TGTGCCAGCACCCCAGCGGGAGGCCAAAGTCGGTACTTC.

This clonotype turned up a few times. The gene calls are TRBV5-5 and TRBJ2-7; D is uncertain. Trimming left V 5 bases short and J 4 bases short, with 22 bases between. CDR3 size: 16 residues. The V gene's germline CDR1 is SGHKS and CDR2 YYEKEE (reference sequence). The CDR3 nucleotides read TGTGCCAGCAGTTTGCGGACCGACACGAAAACGTACGAGCAGTACTTC. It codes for CASSLRTDTKTYEQYF.

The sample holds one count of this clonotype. In nucleotides, the CDR3 is TGTGCCACCACCGACTGGATTACCAACAATGAGCAGTTCTTC. Its protein product is CATTDWITNNEQFF. V usage is TRBV2 and J usage is TRBJ2-1; no reliable D call. The CDR3 consists of 14 residues. The V end lost 10 bases, the J end lost 5 bases, and 18 bases lay between the germline ends. Germline assignment: CDR1 SNHLY and CDR2 FYNNEI. The variable domain in full, with the rest retrieved from reference TRBV2 and TRBJ2-1, is EPEVTQTPSHQVTQMGQEVILRCVPISNHLYFYWYRQILGQKVEFLVSFYNNEISEKSEIFDDQFSVERPDGSNFTLKIRSTKLEDSAMYFCATTDWITNNEQFFGPGTRLTVL.

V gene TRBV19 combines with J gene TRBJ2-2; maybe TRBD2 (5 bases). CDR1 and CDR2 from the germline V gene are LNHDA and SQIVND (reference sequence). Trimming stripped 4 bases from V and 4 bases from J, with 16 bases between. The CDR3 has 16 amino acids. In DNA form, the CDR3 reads TGTGCCAGTAGTAGTAGCGACTGGAGCCTCACCGGGGAGCTGTTTTTT. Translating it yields CASSSSDWSLTGELFF.

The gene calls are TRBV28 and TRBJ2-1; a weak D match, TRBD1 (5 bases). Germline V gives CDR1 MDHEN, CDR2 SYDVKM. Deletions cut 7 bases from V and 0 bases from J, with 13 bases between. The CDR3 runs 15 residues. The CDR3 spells CASIARGSSYNEQFF. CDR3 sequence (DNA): TGTGCCAGCATTGCAAGGGGTAGCTCCTACAATGAGCAGTTCTTC.